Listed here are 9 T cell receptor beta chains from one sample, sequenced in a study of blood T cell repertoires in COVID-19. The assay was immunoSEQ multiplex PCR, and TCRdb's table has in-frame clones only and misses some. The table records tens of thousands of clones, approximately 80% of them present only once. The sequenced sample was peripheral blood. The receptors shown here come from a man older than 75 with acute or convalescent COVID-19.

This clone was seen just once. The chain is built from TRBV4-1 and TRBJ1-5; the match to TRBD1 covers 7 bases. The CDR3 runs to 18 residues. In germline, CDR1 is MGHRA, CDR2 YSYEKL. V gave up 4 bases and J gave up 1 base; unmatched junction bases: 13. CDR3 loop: CASSRGQASLSSNQPQHF. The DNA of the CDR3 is TGCGCCAGCAGCCGAGGACAGGCTTCCCTGTCGAGCAATCAGCCCCAGCATTTT.

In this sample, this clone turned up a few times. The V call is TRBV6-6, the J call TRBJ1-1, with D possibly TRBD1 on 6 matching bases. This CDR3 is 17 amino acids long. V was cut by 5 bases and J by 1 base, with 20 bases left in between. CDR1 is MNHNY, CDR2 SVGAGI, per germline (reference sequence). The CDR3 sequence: CASSQSGAVGANTEAFF. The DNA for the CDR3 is TGTGCCAGCAGTCAATCGGGGGCCGTAGGTGCGAACACTGAAGCTTTCTTT.

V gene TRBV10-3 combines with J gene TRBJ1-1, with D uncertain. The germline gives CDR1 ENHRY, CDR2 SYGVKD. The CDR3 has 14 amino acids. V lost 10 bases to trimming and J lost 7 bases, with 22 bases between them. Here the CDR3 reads CATAVARGTSEAFF. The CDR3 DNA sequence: TGTGCCACGGCGGTAGCCCGGGGTACAAGTGAAGCTTTCTTT.

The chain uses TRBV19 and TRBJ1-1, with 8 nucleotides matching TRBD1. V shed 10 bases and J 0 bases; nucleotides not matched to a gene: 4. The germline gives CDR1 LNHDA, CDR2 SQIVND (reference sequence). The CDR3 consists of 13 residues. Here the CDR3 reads CATRTGLNTEAFF. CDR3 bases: TGTGCCACCCGGACAGGGTTGAACACTGAAGCTTTCTTT.

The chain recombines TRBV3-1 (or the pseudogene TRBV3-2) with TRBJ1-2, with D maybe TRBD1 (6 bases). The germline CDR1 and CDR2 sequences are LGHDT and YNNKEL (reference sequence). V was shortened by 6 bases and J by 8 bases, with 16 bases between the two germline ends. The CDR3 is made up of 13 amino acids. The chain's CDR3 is CASRPLTGRGYTF. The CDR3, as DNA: TGTGCCAGCAGGCCACTCACAGGGAGAGGCTACACCTTC.

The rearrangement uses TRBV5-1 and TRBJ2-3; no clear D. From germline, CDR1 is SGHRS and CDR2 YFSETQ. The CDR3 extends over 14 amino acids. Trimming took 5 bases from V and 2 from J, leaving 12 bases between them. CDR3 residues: CASRDQESTDTQYF. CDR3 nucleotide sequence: TGCGCCAGCAGAGACCAGGAATCCACAGATACGCAGTATTTT.

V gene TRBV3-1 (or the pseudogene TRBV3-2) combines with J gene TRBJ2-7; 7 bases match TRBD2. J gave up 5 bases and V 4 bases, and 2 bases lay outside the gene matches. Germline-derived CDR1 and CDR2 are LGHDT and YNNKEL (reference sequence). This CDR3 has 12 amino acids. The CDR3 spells CASSPGLNEQYF. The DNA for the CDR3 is TGTGCCAGCAGCCCGGGACTAAACGAGCAGTACTTC.

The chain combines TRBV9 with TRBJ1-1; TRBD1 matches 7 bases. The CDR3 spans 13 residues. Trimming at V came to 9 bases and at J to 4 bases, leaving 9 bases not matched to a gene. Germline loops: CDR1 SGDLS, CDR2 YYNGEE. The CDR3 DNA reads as TGTGCCACCGACAGGGTACCTTCCACTGAAGCTTTCTTT. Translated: CATDRVPSTEAFF.

The CDR3 DNA is TGTGCCAGCAGCTTAGCGATTCAGGCAAATGAGCAGTTCTTC. This translates into CASSLAIQANEQFF. The chain joins TRBV7-9 to TRBJ2-1, with no clear D. The CDR3 covers 14 residues. From germline, CDR1 is SEHNR and CDR2 FQNEAQ (reference sequence). Trimming shortened V by 0 bases and J by 7 bases, and 10 bases separated the two germline ends.